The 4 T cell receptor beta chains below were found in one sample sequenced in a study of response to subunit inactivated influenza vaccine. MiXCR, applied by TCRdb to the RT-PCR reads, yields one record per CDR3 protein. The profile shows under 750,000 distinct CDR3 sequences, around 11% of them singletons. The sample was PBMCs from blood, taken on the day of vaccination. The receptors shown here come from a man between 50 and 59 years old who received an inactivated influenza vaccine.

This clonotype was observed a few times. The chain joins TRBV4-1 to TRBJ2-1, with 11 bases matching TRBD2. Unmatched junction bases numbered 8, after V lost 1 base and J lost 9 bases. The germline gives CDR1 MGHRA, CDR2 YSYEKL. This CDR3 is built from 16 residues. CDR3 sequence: CASSQALAGGRGEQFF. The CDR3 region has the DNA TGCGCCAGCAGCCAAGCGCTAGCGGGGGGTCGTGGTGAGCAGTTCTTC.

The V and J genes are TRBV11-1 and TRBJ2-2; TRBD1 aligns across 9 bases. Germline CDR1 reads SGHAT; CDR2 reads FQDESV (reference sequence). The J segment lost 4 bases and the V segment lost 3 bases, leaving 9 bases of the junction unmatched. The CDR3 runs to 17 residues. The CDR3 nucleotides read TGTGCCAGCAGCTTTCCCGGGACAGGGCCTCGCACCGGGGAGCTGTTTTTT. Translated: CASSFPGTGPRTGELFF.

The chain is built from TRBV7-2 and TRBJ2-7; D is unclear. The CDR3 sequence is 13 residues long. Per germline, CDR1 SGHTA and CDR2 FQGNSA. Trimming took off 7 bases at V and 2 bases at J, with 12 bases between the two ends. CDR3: CASTYSPAYEQYF. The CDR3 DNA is TGTGCCAGCACCTACAGTCCGGCCTACGAGCAGTACTTC.

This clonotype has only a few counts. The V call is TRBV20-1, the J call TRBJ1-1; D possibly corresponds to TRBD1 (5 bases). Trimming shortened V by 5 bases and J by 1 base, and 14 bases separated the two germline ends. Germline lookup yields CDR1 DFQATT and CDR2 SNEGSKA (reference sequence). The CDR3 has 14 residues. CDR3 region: CSAPIGGANTEAFF. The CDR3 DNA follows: TGCAGTGCTCCCATCGGGGGAGCGAACACTGAAGCTTTCTTT.